Sequencing of this T cell receptor (beta chain) was carried out in a study of monozygotic twins with inflammatory bowel disease. The template-switching step introduced UMIs that carried a 6-nucleotide sample barcode. From its re-call of the 5' RACE reads, TCRdb lists each CDR3 protein once, without DNA. Its listing shows 440,000 or so distinct CDR3 sequences. The origin of this receptor is a human donor with ulcerative colitis or Crohn's disease, or a healthy co-twin of an affected twin (not recorded which). The specimen was blood.

CDR3 sequence reads: CASSPQRGQGYGELFF. The genes are TRBV12-3 or TRBV12-4 and TRBJ2-2; the D call of TRBD1 rests on TCRdb alone, since no DNA is present to check it. CDR3 length: 16 residues.